Here is one TCR beta chain with its context. Its antigen remains unknown. Clones were sequenced by immunoSEQ multiplex PCR, and TCRdb holds only the in-frame ones, with some missing. The sample holds over 85,000 clones; under 95% are singletons and the top ten take 7.8%. The sample is drawn from a study of T cell responses to AZD1222 COVID-19 vaccine. Broader study findings: A rise in Spike-specific TCR breadth and depth followed two AZD1222 doses. Baseline seropositivity occurred in only a handful of AZD1222 recipients. The study found vaccine-associated CD4 TCRs spanning spike, dominant at 160-218 and 743-854. A mostly white British donor set with more females was recruited, and clonal diversity was possibly underestimated.

Germline lookup yields CDR1 SGHRS and CDR2 YFSETQ. CDR3 length equals 16 residues. V was clipped by 1 base and J by 3 bases, with 17 bases between them. The TCR comes from an adult in good health. Source: peripheral blood, taken on day 0 of AZD1222 vaccination. The rearrangement joins TRBV5-1 to TRBJ2-7, with D possibly being TRBD1 (5 bases). The CDR3 sequence is CASSLFIQGVDYEQYF. The CDR3 DNA sequence: TGCGCCAGCAGCTTGTTTATCCAGGGCGTAGACTACGAGCAGTACTTC.